These 2 T cell receptor beta chains were all obtained from the same sample, sequenced in a study of blood T cells in healthy people across ages. Combining a sample-barcoded 5' primer with a J-beta primer mix, a second PCR ran for roughly 6 to 11 cycles. TCRdb processed the 5' RACE reads anew with MiXCR; each CDR3 protein has one entry. This table holds roughly 800,000 distinct CDR3 sequences, 55% to 75% found once. What was sequenced was blood. The receptor set was obtained from a young man in good health.

This chain connects TRBV28 to TRBJ1-2; a possible D gene is TRBD1 (6 bases). Germline V CDR1 and CDR2: MDHEN, SYDVKM. The CDR3 is 12 residues long. V was pared by 5 bases and J by 8 bases, with 12 bases between. CDR3 bases: TGTGCCAGCAGTCTCGGACAGACCGGCTACACCTTC. It specifies CASSLGQTGYTF.

The chain has TRBV15 and TRBJ2-7, with 10 bases fitting TRBD1. The DNA end is a closer match to TRBJ2-5, so the J assignment may be wrong. Per the germline V gene, CDR1 is LNHNV and CDR2 is YYDKDF (reference sequence). The CDR3 runs 19 residues. CDR3: CATSREGQGQGITGKTQYF. CDR3 bases: TGTGCCACCAGCAGAGAGGGACAGGGGCAAGGGATAACAGGGAAGACCCAGTACTTC.